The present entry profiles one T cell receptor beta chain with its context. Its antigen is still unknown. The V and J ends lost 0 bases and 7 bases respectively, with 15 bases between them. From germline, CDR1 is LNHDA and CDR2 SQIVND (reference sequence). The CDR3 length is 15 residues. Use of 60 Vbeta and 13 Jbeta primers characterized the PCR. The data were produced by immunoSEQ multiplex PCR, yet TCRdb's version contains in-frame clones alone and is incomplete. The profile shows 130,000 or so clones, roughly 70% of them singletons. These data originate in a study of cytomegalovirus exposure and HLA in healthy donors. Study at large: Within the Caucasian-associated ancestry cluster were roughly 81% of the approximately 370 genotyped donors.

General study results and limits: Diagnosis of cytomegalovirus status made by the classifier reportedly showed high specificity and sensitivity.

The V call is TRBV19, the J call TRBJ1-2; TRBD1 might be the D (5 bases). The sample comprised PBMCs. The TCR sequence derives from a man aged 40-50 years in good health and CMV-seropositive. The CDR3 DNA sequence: TGTGCCAGTAGTATAGATCTATTTGGCGGGGCTGGCTACACCTTC. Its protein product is CASSIDLFGGAGYTF.